This TCR beta chain was captured in a study of cytomegalovirus exposure and HLA in healthy donors. Between the trimmed V and J ends, which lost 7 bases and 7 bases, there was a span of 20 bases. The germline gives CDR1 MDHEN, CDR2 SYDVKM. This CDR3 contains 15 residues. Notes on the study in general: HLA allele associations emerged for roughly 16,000 TCR beta sequences in a later analysis, at 0.05 false discovery rate. In a later analysis, a genetic analysis reported fewer productive-TCR N-insertions in an Asian-associated ancestry cluster than the cohort average. The study listed about 150 cytomegalovirus-associated TCR beta chains. Specificity for CMV antigens was confirmed in vitro for a few of the CMV-associated chains.

The primer mix had 60 Vbeta and 13 Jbeta primers. Libraries were prepared by immunoSEQ multiplex PCR; TCRdb keeps only in-frame clonotypes and omits some of them. The sample lists roughly 190,000 clones, about an eighth seen once, with approximately 8.3% in the top ten. This clone was seen a handful of times. Its antigen is unidentified. The specimen was PBMCs. The rearrangement links TRBV28 to TRBJ1-3; D unresolved. This TCR derives from a man in his fifties or sixties in good health and CMV-seropositive. Here the CDR3 DNA reads TGTGCCAGCATCTCCAAAGGAGGGAGAATTAACACCATATATTTT. Translating it yields CASISKGGRINTIYF.